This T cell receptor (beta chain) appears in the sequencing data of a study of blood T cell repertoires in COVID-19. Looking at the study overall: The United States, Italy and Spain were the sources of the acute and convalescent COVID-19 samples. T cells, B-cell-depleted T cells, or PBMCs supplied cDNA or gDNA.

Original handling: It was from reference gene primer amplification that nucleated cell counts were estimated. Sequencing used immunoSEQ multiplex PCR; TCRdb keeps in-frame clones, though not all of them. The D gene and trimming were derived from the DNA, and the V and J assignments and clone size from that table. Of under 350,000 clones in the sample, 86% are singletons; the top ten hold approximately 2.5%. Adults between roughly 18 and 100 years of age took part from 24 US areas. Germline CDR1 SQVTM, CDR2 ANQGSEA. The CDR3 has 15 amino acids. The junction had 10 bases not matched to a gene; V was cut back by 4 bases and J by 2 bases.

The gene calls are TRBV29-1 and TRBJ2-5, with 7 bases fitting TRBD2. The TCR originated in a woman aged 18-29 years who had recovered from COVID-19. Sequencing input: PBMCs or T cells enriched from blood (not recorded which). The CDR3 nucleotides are TGCAGCGTTGTTGTCGGGGCCGGGGGGCAAGAGACCCAGTACTTC. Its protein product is CSVVVGAGGQETQYF.